This T cell receptor beta chain was found in a study of metastatic and nonmetastatic thyroid tumors. General observations from the study: It was reportedly found that TCR beta diversity was significantly higher in malignant thyroid tumors than in benign nodules, a difference seen in both blood and tumor samples.

Original methodology: Variation in CDR3 across clinicopathological groups served as the basis for constructing a distant-metastasis classifier in papillary thyroid cancer. TCRdb re-clonotyped the PCR reads via MiXCR. V and J calls and clone size were set by TCRdb, not the authors. The sample has more than 12,000 clones; roughly 20% are singletons. This clone is medium-sized by share. Its target is unknown. V trimming: 1 base; J trimming: 4 bases; junction bases outside the gene matches: 14. This CDR3 comprises 20 residues. CDR1 is SGHRS and CDR2 is YFSETQ in the germline V gene. Prior to thyroid surgery, none of the patients had received any treatment.

This TCR derives from a female donor with papillary thyroid cancer or a benign thyroid nodule (not recorded which). Some clones in this sample may be carry-over from other donors' samples. Sequencing was done on a sample of blood. The chain carries TRBV5-1 and TRBJ2-2; 12 nucleotides align to TRBD1. The CDR3 sequence is CASSLTYGTGGASGTGELFF. CDR3 coding DNA: TGCGCCAGCAGCTTGACATACGGGACAGGGGGCGCTTCTGGCACCGGGGAGCTGTTTTTT.